This T cell receptor (beta chain) is drawn from a study of blood T cell repertoires in COVID-19. Germline V lookup: CDR1 SNHLY, CDR2 FYNNEI. The CDR3 covers 16 residues. Between the trimmed V and J ends, which lost 6 bases and 3 bases, there was a span of 18 bases. Profiling relied on immunoSEQ multiplex PCR, and the TCRdb table lists in-frame clones only, not all of them. The table shows 50,000 to 65,000 clones, with around 81% occurring only once. Material for sequencing was peripheral blood. The J gene is TRBJ1-5, the V gene TRBV2; TRBD1 is a possible D gene (6 bases). The clonotype was recovered from an older man with acute or convalescent COVID-19. CDR3 sequence (DNA): TGTGCCAGCAGCTCCGAGGGGGGGGCTAACAATCAGCCCCAGCATTTT. This gives the protein CASSSEGGANNQPQHF.